The following is a T cell receptor (beta chain) sequence with its context. The V and J ends lost 0 bases and 1 base, in that order; junction bases with no gene match: 8. This CDR3 region has 17 residues. CDR1 and CDR2 (germline): SGDLS, YYNGEE. This entry is derived from a study of OX40 agonist ivuxolimab in advanced cancers. Assay: immunoSEQ multiplex PCR; the TCRdb copy retains only in-frame clones and omits some. The sample gives some 64,000 clones, around 90% of which show up once; more than 20% is in the top ten. The sequence was collected from an adult with an advanced solid tumor such as melanoma, head and neck, liver or kidney cancer. The V call is TRBV9, the J call TRBJ1-1; TRBD1 matches 8 bases. The specimen was CD4+ or CD8+ T cells sorted from blood, collected in a trial of the OX40 agonist ivuxolimab. CDR3 sequence (DNA): TGTGCCAGCAGCGTAGAACCGGCAGGGGGCGCGAACACTGAAGCTTTCTTT. Translated: CASSVEPAGGANTEAFF.